The 21 T cell receptor beta chains reported below all come from one sample, sequenced in a study of T cells expressing NK-cell markers. From its re-call of the 5' RACE reads, TCRdb lists each CDR3 protein once, without DNA. The sample holds 300,000 to 500,000 distinct CDR3 sequences. The sequencing input was blood T cells: a sorted CD56 or NKG2C T cell subset, CD4+ or CD8+ T cells, or bulk PBMC T cells (not recorded which). These receptors originate from a woman aged 50 to 60 in good health.

The chain employs TRBV19 and TRBJ1-1. Germline-derived CDR1 and CDR2 are LNHDA and SQIVND (reference sequence). This CDR3 has 13 amino acids. The CDR3 loop is CASSMEKRTEAFF.

V usage is TRBV2 and J usage is TRBJ2-3. The CDR3 extends over 15 amino acids. Germline assignment: CDR1 SNHLY and CDR2 FYNNEI. Here the CDR3 reads CASSTSRQRMDTQYF.

The chain links TRBV6-2 or TRBV6-3 to TRBJ1-1; TCRdb outputs TRBD1, but without DNA this stays unchecked. Germline loops: CDR1 MNHEY, CDR2 SVGEGT. The CDR3 runs to 15 residues. The CDR3 here is CASSYIGGANTEAFF.

The chain is built from TRBV12-3 or TRBV12-4 and TRBJ1-3. CDR3 length: 14 residues. CDR3 residues: CASSFRTPGNTIYF.

CDR3 residues: CASSLRGLTSSSYEQYF. The J gene is TRBJ2-7, the V gene TRBV7-2; TCRdb calls TRBD2, which cannot be checked without DNA. Per the germline V gene, CDR1 is SGHTA and CDR2 is FQGNSA. The CDR3 consists of 17 residues.

The chain combines TRBV20-1 with TRBJ2-3. CDR3 size: 11 residues. The germline V gene encodes CDR1 DFQATT and CDR2 SNEGSKA (reference sequence). The CDR3 reads CSRLLGDTQYF.

This chain uses TRBV11-2 with TRBJ2-1; TCRdb lists TRBD2, though no DNA is available to test this call. This CDR3 is built from 15 residues. Germline loops: CDR1 SGHAT, CDR2 FQNNGV. Here the CDR3 reads CASSRGTRNVNEQFF.

The V gene is TRBV3-1, the J gene TRBJ2-4; TCRdb picks TRBD1, but there is no DNA to check that call. Germline CDR1 is LGHDT and CDR2 is YNNKEL (reference sequence). This CDR3 has 15 amino acids. The CDR3 loop reads CASSQVPGGWNIQYF.

This rearrangement joins TRBV10-3 to TRBJ1-2; TCRdb's D gene call, TRBD1, goes unchecked for lack of DNA. Germline lookup yields CDR1 ENHRY and CDR2 SYGVKD. The CDR3 is 11 amino acids. The CDR3 is CATWTPGGYTF.

The chain links TRBV6-6 to TRBJ2-2; TCRdb calls TRBD2, which cannot be checked without DNA. The CDR3 loop spans 16 amino acids. The germline gives CDR1 MNHNY, CDR2 SVGAGI (reference sequence). The CDR3 sequence is CASRGGQRVNTGELFF.

The V call is TRBV7-3, the J call TRBJ2-1; TCRdb gives TRBD1 as the D gene, but with no DNA this cannot be confirmed. Germline assignment: CDR1 SGHTA and CDR2 FQGTGA. The CDR3 runs to 15 residues. The CDR3 protein is CASSPLRVGGGEQFF. Full variable domain (rest looked up from reference TRBV7-3 and TRBJ2-1): GAGVSQTPSNKVTEKGKYVELRCDPISGHTALYWYRQSLGQGPEFLIYFQGTGAADDSGLPNDRFFAVRPEGSVSTLKIQRTERGDSAVYLCASSPLRVGGGEQFFGPGTRLTVL.

This rearrangement joins TRBV20-1 to TRBJ2-7; TCRdb gives TRBD1 as the D gene, but with no DNA this cannot be confirmed. This CDR3 is 13 amino acids long. Germline assignment: CDR1 DFQATT and CDR2 SNEGSKA (reference sequence). This chain's CDR3 is CSATPTEHYEQYF.

The chain employs TRBV29-1 and TRBJ2-1; TCRdb's D gene call, TRBD1, goes unchecked for lack of DNA. Germline V gives CDR1 SQVTM, CDR2 ANQGSEA. The CDR3 covers 12 residues. The CDR3 here is CSVYGQDNEQFF.

The chain couples TRBV9 to TRBJ2-2; TCRdb picks TRBD1, but there is no DNA to check that call. The CDR3 spans 16 residues. Germline V lookup: CDR1 SGDLS, CDR2 YYNGEE. CDR3 amino acids: CASSVGSGGGTGELFF. Based on the CDR3 plus reference TRBV9 and TRBJ2-2, the full variable domain is DSGVTQTPKHLITATGQRVTLRCSPRSGDLSVYWYQQSLDQGLQFLIQYYNGEERAKGNILERFSAQQFPDLHSELNLSSLELGDSALYFCASSVGSGGGTGELFFGEGSRLTVL.

The chain employs TRBV19 and TRBJ2-2; TCRdb's D gene call, TRBD1, goes unchecked for lack of DNA. This CDR3 has 17 amino acids. Germline V gene sequence: CDR1 LNHDA, CDR2 SQIVND (reference sequence). CDR3 region: CASTPRTGGEGTGELFF. The full variable domain, with the rest looked up from reference TRBV19 and TRBJ2-2, is DGGITQSPKYLFRKEGQNVTLSCEQNLNHDAMYWYRQDPGQGLRLIYYSQIVNDFQKGDIAEGYSVSREKKESFPLTVTSAQKNPTAFYLCASTPRTGGEGTGELFFGEGSRLTVL.

The V call is TRBV2, the J call TRBJ2-7; TCRdb selects TRBD2, and the lack of DNA leaves this call unchecked. There are 14 residues in the CDR3. The germline V gene encodes CDR1 SNHLY and CDR2 FYNNEI. This CDR3 is CASRALAGGHEQYF.

The gene calls are TRBV10-1 and TRBJ2-1; there is no DNA to check the TCRdb D call of TRBD1. The CDR3 is 14 residues long. The germline V gene encodes CDR1 WNHNN and CDR2 SYGVQD (reference sequence). This CDR3 reads CASSSYLQGSEQFF.

The genes are TRBV7-9 and TRBJ2-1. The CDR3 is made up of 12 amino acids. From germline, CDR1 is SEHNR and CDR2 FQNEAQ (reference sequence). This CDR3 reads CASSPGWDEQFF.

V usage is TRBV19 and J usage is TRBJ2-3; TCRdb picks TRBD1, but there is no DNA to check that call. CDR3 length equals 18 residues. CDR1 is LNHDA and CDR2 is SQIVND in the germline V gene (reference sequence). This CDR3 reads CASSVIQQGYSGTDTQYF.

V gene TRBV13 combines with J gene TRBJ2-4; lacking DNA, the TRBD2 call made by TCRdb goes unchecked. This CDR3 comprises 16 residues. From germline, CDR1 is PRHDT and CDR2 FYEKMQ (reference sequence). CDR3 residues: CATKKAGGTLKNIQYF.

V is TRBV19 and J is TRBJ1-1; TCRdb's D call of TRBD1 is untestable without DNA. Germline CDR1 is LNHDA and CDR2 is SQIVND (reference sequence). The CDR3 has 15 amino acids. The CDR3: CASSWQGAANTEAFF.